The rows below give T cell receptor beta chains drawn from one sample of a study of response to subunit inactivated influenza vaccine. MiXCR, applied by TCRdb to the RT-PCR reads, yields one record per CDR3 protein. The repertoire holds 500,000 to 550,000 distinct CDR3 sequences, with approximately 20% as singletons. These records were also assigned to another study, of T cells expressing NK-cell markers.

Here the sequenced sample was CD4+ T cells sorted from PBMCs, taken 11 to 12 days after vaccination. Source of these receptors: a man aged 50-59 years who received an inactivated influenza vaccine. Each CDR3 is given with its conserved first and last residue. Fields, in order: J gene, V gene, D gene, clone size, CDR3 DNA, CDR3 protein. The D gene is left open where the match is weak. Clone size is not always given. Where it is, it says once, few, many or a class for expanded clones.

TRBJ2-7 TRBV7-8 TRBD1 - TGTGCCAGCAGCTTCGCCACCGGGACAGGGGGTAACGAGCAGTACTTC CASSFATGTGGNEQYF
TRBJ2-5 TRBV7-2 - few TGTGCCAGCTCCCGGGAACTTCAAGAGACCCAGTACTTC CASSRELQETQYF
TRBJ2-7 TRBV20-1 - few TGCAGTGCTAGTAGGGGAGGAGGTGTCCACGAGCAGTACTTC CSASRGGGVHEQYF
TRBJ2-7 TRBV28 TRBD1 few TGTGCCAGCAGTTGGCCCGGACAGGGGTCGTGGGAGTACTTC CASSWPGQGSWEYF
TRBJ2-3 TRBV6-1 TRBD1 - TGTGCCAGCAGGCCCGGACAGGGGATGGCAGATACGCAGTATTTT CASRPGQGMADTQYF
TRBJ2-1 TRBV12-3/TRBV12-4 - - TGTGCGGTGGGAGGAATAGATTCCTACAATGAGCAGTTCTTC CAVGGIDSYNEQFF
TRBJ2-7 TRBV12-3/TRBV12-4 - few TGTGCCAGCAGCCAATCACAGGTGGCGTCCTACGAGCAGTACTTC CASSQSQVASYEQYF
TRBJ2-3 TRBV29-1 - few TGCAGCCTACCCCTTGGAGGGACAGATACGCAGTATTTT CSLPLGGTDTQYF
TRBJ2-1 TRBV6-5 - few TGTGCCAGCAGTTATGGACCAGTCCGGCACGATGAGCAGTTCTTC CASSYGPVRHDEQFF
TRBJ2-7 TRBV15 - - TGTGCCACCAGCGCGGCAGGGAGCCCCTACGAGCAGTACTTC CATSAAGSPYEQYF
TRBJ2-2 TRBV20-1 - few TGCAGTGCTAGCGGGACGGGCGGGGAGCTGTTTTTT CSASGTGGELFF
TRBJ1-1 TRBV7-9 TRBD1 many TGTGCCAGCAGCTTCGCAGGGGGCGGAAACACTGAAGCTTTCTTT CASSFAGGGNTEAFF
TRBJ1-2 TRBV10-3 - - TGTGCCATCAGTGAGTCGCGCGAAAACTATGGCTACACCTTC CAISESRENYGYTF
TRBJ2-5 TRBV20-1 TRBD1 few TGCAGTGCTATTCAGGGGGCGAGGGAGACCCAGTACTTC CSAIQGARETQYF
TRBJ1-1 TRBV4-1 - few TGCGCCAGCAGCCAAGGTCCGGGCCTTGAAGCTTTCTTT CASSQGPGLEAFF
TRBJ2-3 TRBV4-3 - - TGCGCCAGCAGCCAGGAAGCAGCAGATACGCAGTATTTT CASSQEAADTQYF
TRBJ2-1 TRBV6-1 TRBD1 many TGTGCCACTACCCGATCGGGACAGTTCAATGAGCAGTTCTTC CATTRSGQFNEQFF
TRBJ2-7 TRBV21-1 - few TGTGCCAGCAGCAAAGCCCTAGGGGACATGAACAATGTGCAGTACTTC CASSKALGDMNNVQYF
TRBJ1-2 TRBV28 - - TGTGCCAGCAGTTTTCAGGGGAGGTATGGCTACACCTTC CASSFQGRYGYTF
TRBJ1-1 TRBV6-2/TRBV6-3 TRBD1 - TGTGCCAGCAGTTACTCCGGGACAGGGGCCACTGAAGCTTTCTTT CASSYSGTGATEAFF
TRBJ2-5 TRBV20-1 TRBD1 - TGCAGTGCTTACGGACAGGCAGAGACCCAGTACTTC CSAYGQAETQYF
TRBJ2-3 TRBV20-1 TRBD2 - TGCAGTGCAAAGGTCGGGGGGAGCACAGATACGCAGTATTTT CSAKVGGSTDTQYF
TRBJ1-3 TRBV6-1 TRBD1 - TGTGCCAGCAACCTGGACAGGGGGCTTGGAAACACCATATATTTT CASNLDRGLGNTIYF
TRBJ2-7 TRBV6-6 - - TGTGCCAGCAGAGCAGGGTCTGCCGAGCAGTACTTC CASRAGSAEQYF